Here is one T cell receptor beta chain with its context. What it binds is not known. The data originate from a study of glioma-infiltrating T cells. General study points: CDR3 overlap between tissue and blood was very small. Gliomas, especially low-grade, showed above-expected tissue-blood divergence; non-neoplastic patients showed below.

Amplification of TCR alpha and beta CDR3 regions from RNA used iRepertoire nested multiplex PCR. One-step reverse transcription and amplification started from approximately 100-400 ng of tissue mRNA or PBMC total RNA. In TCRdb, the multiplex PCR reads were re-called with MiXCR into one record per CDR3 protein. The sample consists of over 120,000 distinct CDR3 sequences, about two fifths of them appearing once. The trim removed 1 base at V and 16 bases at J, leaving 5 bases unmatched. The length of the CDR3 is 11 residues. CDR1 and CDR2 (germline): GTSNPN, SVGIG (reference sequence). Sequencing used glioma tissue, nonneoplastic brain tissue, or PBMCs (not recorded which). This sequence was found in a human donor with low-grade glioma or glioblastoma, undergoing nonglioma brain surgery, or in good health (not recorded which). This chain links TRBV30 with TRBJ2-1; 9 nucleotides agree with TRBD2. CDR3 residues: CAWSERGVSFF. The CDR3 region has the DNA TGTGCCTGGAGTGAGCGGGGGGTTTCCTTCTTC.